The present T cell receptor (beta chain) was sequenced within a study of OX40 agonist ivuxolimab in advanced cancers. For the study at large: Dose-escalation subjects each had hepatocellular carcinoma, melanoma, renal cell or head and neck cancer.

The study's findings and limits: CD4+ and CD8+ T cells in blood underwent clonal expansion by week 6 at 0.1 to 3.0 mg/kg.

Sequencing used immunoSEQ multiplex PCR; TCRdb keeps in-frame clones, though not all of them. The sample contains about 45,000 clones, 92% of which appear only once. On this clone itself: Its antigen is not identified.

Blood draws occurred at baseline, cycle 4 day 1, and cycle 7 day 1. Sequencing was performed on CD4+ or CD8+ T cells sorted from blood, taken in a trial of the OX40 agonist ivuxolimab. The sequence derives from an adult with an advanced solid tumor such as melanoma, head and neck, liver or kidney cancer.

Here the CDR3 reads CASSGVAYNEQFF. CDR3 nucleotides: TGTGCCAGCTCGGGGGTGGCTTACAATGAGCAGTTCTTC. This chain connects TRBV19 to TRBJ2-1; tentative D call: TRBD2 (6 bases). CDR3 length equals 13 residues. Trimming shortened V by 9 bases and J by 4 bases, and 13 bases separated the two germline ends. Looked up from germline, CDR1 is LNHDA and CDR2 is SQIVND (reference sequence).